One and the same sample provided the 9 T cell receptor beta chains below, sequenced in a study of identical twins. MiXCR, applied by TCRdb to the 5' RACE reads, yields one record per CDR3 protein. This sample has 200,000 to 250,000 distinct CDR3 sequences, with around 6.9% found just once. The sample was also reused in another study, on yellow fever vaccine responses in identical twins.

Sequencing was done on a sample of memory (CD45RO+) T cells sorted from blood. These receptors were collected from a woman under 30 in good health.

This clonotype has a count of ten or more. This chain joins TRBV10-3 and TRBJ2-1, with D unresolved. The CDR3 consists of 15 residues. V gave up 7 bases and J gave up 0 bases, with 13 bases separating them. The germline V gene has CDR1 ENHRY and CDR2 SYGVKD. CDR3 bases: TGTGCCATCACGCCGGTCCTGAGCTCCTACAATGAGCAGTTCTTC. Translated, it gives CAITPVLSSYNEQFF.

This clonotype showed up many times. J is TRBJ2-6 and V is TRBV5-1, with TRBD1 matching over 7 bases. This CDR3 region has 17 residues. After removal of 4 bases from V and 2 bases from J, the junction contained 9 bases not matched to a gene. Germline CDR1 reads SGHRS; CDR2 reads YFSETQ. The CDR3 protein is CASSPMTGMTGANVLTF. CDR3 DNA sequence: TGCGCCAGCAGCCCGATGACAGGGATGACTGGGGCCAACGTCCTGACTTTC.

This clonotype was observed many times. The chain is built from TRBV2 and TRBJ2-5; the D is unclear. This CDR3 is 12 amino acids long. Germline values: CDR1 SNHLY, CDR2 FYNNEI. Trimming took 2 bases from V and 7 from J, leaving 8 bases between them. The CDR3 DNA is TGTGCCAGCAGTGAACTAGGCGGGACCCAGTACTTC. Its protein product is CASSELGGTQYF.

This clonotype was seen a few times. The genes are TRBV9 and TRBJ2-7, with TRBD1 as a possible D gene (5 bases). The CDR3 consists of 13 residues. The V end was cut by 0 bases, the J end by 2 bases, with 6 bases between. Germline V lookup: CDR1 SGDLS, CDR2 YYNGEE. CDR3 in DNA: TGTGCCAGCAGCGTAGGACAGCCCTACGAGCAGTACTTC. Residues: CASSVGQPYEQYF.

This clonotype was found many times. In DNA, the CDR3 is TGTGCCAGCAGTCTAAGACAGGGTCCCTACGAGCAGTACTTC. Amino acids: CASSLRQGPYEQYF. This chain uses TRBV7-9 with TRBJ2-7; TRBD1 matches at 7 bases. Germline CDR1 SEHNR, CDR2 FQNEAQ (reference sequence). The CDR3 has 14 amino acids. The V segment lost 6 bases and the J segment 2 bases; nucleotides outside the gene matches: 7.

This clonotype occurred many times. The chain employs TRBV29-1 and TRBJ2-1; TRBD1 aligns across 7 bases. Germline V gene sequence: CDR1 SQVTM, CDR2 ANQGSEA. This CDR3 is 13 amino acids long. Trimming removed 4 bases from V and 6 bases from J; junction bases left unmatched: 6. The CDR3, as DNA: TGCAGCGTTGTGGGACAGCTCGGCAATGAGCAGTTCTTC. It yields the protein CSVVGQLGNEQFF.

This clonotype was counted ten times or more. The chain has TRBV11-3 and TRBJ2-1, with 8 bases that match TRBD2. The CDR3 has 13 amino acids. V was pared by 2 bases and J by 6 bases, with 0 bases of the junction left unmatched. Per germline, CDR1 SGHNT and CDR2 YENEEA. The chain's CDR3 is CASSLSGSNEQFF. DNA of the CDR3: TGTGCCAGCAGCTTAAGCGGGAGCAATGAGCAGTTCTTC.

The genes are TRBV13 and TRBJ2-3, with 8 bases fitting TRBD1. There are 15 residues in the CDR3. Germline values: CDR1 PRHDT, CDR2 FYEKMQ (reference sequence). J gave up 3 bases and V 5 bases, and 7 bases lay outside the gene matches. DNA for the CDR3: TGTGCCAGCAGCCCTTTGACAGGGGCGACAGATACGCAGTATTTT. Protein sequence: CASSPLTGATDTQYF. Complete variable domain (other parts from reference TRBV13 and TRBJ2-3): AAGVIQSPRHLIKEKRETATLKCYPIPRHDTVYWYQQGPGQDPQFLISFYEKMQSDKGSIPDRFSAQQFSDYHSELNMSSLELGDSALYFCASSPLTGATDTQYFGPGTRLTVL.

The rearrangement uses TRBV2 and TRBJ1-1; D is perhaps TRBD1 (6 bases). Deletions cut 7 bases from V and 3 bases from J, with 15 bases between. The CDR3 has 14 residues. The germline gives CDR1 SNHLY, CDR2 FYNNEI. This CDR3 reads CASTQQGLDTEAFF. The CDR3 DNA reads as TGTGCCAGCACCCAACAGGGACTGGACACTGAAGCTTTCTTT.